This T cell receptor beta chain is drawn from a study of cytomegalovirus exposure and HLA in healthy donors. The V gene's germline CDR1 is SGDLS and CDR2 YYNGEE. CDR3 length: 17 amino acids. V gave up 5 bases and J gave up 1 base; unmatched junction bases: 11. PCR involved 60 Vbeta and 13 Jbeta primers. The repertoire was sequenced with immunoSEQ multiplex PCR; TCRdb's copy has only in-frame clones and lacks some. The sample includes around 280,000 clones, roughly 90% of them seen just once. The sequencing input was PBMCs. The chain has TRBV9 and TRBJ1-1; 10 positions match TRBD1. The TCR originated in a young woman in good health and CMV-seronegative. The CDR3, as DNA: TGTGCCAGCAGGCGGCATGGACAGGGGGATCAGAACACTGAAGCTTTCTTT. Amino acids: CASRRHGQGDQNTEAFF.